One sample yielded the 30 T cell receptor beta chains listed below, sequenced in a study of T cell responses to AZD1222 COVID-19 vaccine. Measured with immunoSEQ multiplex PCR; TCRdb has only the in-frame clones, and not every one. The sample comprises roughly 130,000 clones, 92% of which are singletons, and 1.5% to 2% rests with the top ten. Sample: peripheral blood, taken on day 0 of AZD1222 vaccination. The source is an adult in good health.

This clone was detected once. The chain links TRBV30 to TRBJ2-7; tentatively, D is TRBD1 (5 bases). The ends were cut back, 5 bases at V and 6 bases at J, with 14 bases in the middle. CDR3 size: 12 residues. The germline CDR1 and CDR2 sequences are GTSNPN and SVGIG (reference sequence). CDR3 in DNA: TGTGCCTGGGGACACTACCTGGGCGAGCAGTACTTC. Translating it yields CAWGHYLGEQYF.

The rearrangement uses TRBV4-1 and TRBJ2-3; 11 nucleotides agree with TRBD2. The CDR3 has 17 amino acids. In germline, CDR1 is MGHRA, CDR2 YSYEKL. After removal of 3 bases from V and 4 bases from J, the junction contained 9 bases not matched to a gene. CDR3 DNA sequence: TGCGCCAGCAGCCATTATAGCGGGGGGGCTTTATCAGATACGCAGTATTTT. It yields the protein CASSHYSGGALSDTQYF.

The chain links TRBV2 to TRBJ1-6; D not resolved. Germline V CDR1 and CDR2: SNHLY, FYNNEI. The germline V and J ends were trimmed by 4 bases and 9 bases, with 19 bases remaining between them. This CDR3 has 16 residues. The CDR3, as DNA: TGTGCCAGCAGTGTAGGGCTCCGGCGGGGAATTTCACCCCTCCACTTT. It codes for CASSVGLRRGISPLHF.

The V gene is TRBV10-2, the J gene TRBJ2-2; 7 bases are a match to TRBD2. Germline assignment: CDR1 WSHSY and CDR2 SAAADI. The CDR3 length is 13 residues. Trimming took 11 bases from V and 4 from J; bases not matched to a gene: 7. The CDR3 region is CAGSGGSTGELFF. In DNA, the CDR3 is TGCGCCGGATCGGGGGGAAGCACCGGGGAGCTGTTTTTT.

The chain employs TRBV5-1 and TRBJ1-1; possibly TRBD1 for D (5 bases). Germline V CDR1 and CDR2: SGHRS, YFSETQ. Trimming left V 1 base short and J 8 bases short, with 12 bases between. The CDR3 sequence is 13 residues long. The CDR3 DNA is TGCGCCAGCAGCTTGTCCCAGGGAACCGAAGCTTTCTTT. This encodes CASSLSQGTEAFF.

CDR3 nucleotide sequence: TGTGCCAGCAGCCAATCCCGGGACAACTCCTACAATGAGCAGTTCTTC. Residues: CASSQSRDNSYNEQFF. This chain links TRBV7-9 with TRBJ2-1; perhaps TRBD1 as D (6 bases). Trimming took off 5 bases at V and 0 bases at J, with 14 bases between the two ends. The germline CDR1 and CDR2 sequences are SEHNR and FQNEAQ (reference sequence). This CDR3 is built from 16 residues.

The chain couples TRBV5-4 to TRBJ1-1; 7 bases are a match to TRBD1. The CDR3 extends over 15 amino acids. The V gene end was trimmed by 5 bases and the J gene end by 1 base; junction bases not matched to a gene: 8. The germline V gene encodes CDR1 SGHNT and CDR2 YYREEE (reference sequence). DNA of the CDR3: TGTGCCAGCAGTCGGACGACAGGGCCGAACACTGAAGCTTTCTTT. This encodes CASSRTTGPNTEAFF.

The chain combines TRBV10-3 with TRBJ2-5; D perhaps matches TRBD1 (6 bases). This CDR3 has 15 amino acids. Trimming left V 10 bases short and J 4 bases short, with 22 bases between. Germline V gene sequence: CDR1 ENHRY, CDR2 SYGVKD. As DNA, the CDR3 is TGTGCCACGGCGATGGGAGACAGGAGGCGAGAGACCCAGTACTTC. Its translation is CATAMGDRRRETQYF.

CDR3 in DNA: TGTGCCAGCAGCCAACTAAGAGGGCCCGGGGAGCTGTTTTTT. Translating gives CASSQLRGPGELFF. This rearrangement joins TRBV14 to TRBJ2-2, with a tentative D call TRBD2 (5 bases). The CDR3 consists of 14 residues. Germline V gene lookup returns CDR1 SGHDN and CDR2 FVKESK. V was clipped by 2 bases and J by 6 bases, with 10 bases between them.

V and J are TRBV19 and TRBJ1-1; D is unclear. Germline-derived CDR1 and CDR2 are LNHDA and SQIVND (reference sequence). The CDR3 runs to 15 residues. Between the trimmed V and J ends, which lost 2 bases and 1 base, there was a span of 11 bases. The CDR3 sequence is CASSINGMGNTEAFF. DNA of the CDR3: TGTGCCAGTAGTATAAATGGAATGGGGAACACTGAAGCTTTCTTT.

The genes are TRBV11-3 and TRBJ2-2; 11 bases align to TRBD1. This CDR3 is 16 amino acids long. Per the germline V gene, CDR1 is SGHNT and CDR2 is YENEEA. Trimming took 5 bases from V and 2 from J; bases not matched to a gene: 4. As DNA, the CDR3 is TGTGCCAGCAGCACTCGGACAGGGGGCAACACCGGGGAGCTGTTTTTT. Translated: CASSTRTGGNTGELFF.

This clone was seen only once. The chain has TRBV15 and TRBJ2-1; D is unclear. Trimming removed 7 bases from V and 5 bases from J, with 18 bases in between. Germline V gene data show CDR1 as LNHNV and CDR2 as YYDKDF (reference sequence). The CDR3 has 15 residues. The CDR3 protein is CATNPGRRFHNEQFF. The CDR3 DNA is TGTGCCACCAACCCGGGTAGAAGATTCCACAATGAGCAGTTCTTC. The whole variable domain, filled in from reference TRBV15 and TRBJ2-1, reads DAMVIQNPRYQVTQFGKPVTLSCSQTLNHNVMYWYQQKSSQAPKLLFHYYDKDFNNEADTPDNFQSRRPNTSFCFLDIRSPGLGDTAMYLCATNPGRRFHNEQFFGPGTRLTVL.

This CDR3 reads CASSLASGGAGDTQYF. The CDR3 coding sequence is TGTGCCAGCAGCTTGGCTAGCGGGGGGGCAGGAGATACGCAGTATTTT. The chain links TRBV5-5 to TRBJ2-3; 12 positions agree with TRBD2. CDR3 length equals 16 residues. Losses at the gene ends were 0 bases for V and 5 bases for J; bases not matched to a gene: 4. CDR1 and CDR2 from the germline V gene are SGHKS and YYEKEE (reference sequence). Filled out from reference TRBV5-5 and TRBJ2-3, the complete variable domain reads DAGVTQSPTHLIKTRGQQVTLRCSPISGHKSVSWYQQVLGQGPQFIFQYYEKEERGRGNFPDRFSARQFPNYSSELNVNALLLGDSALYLCASSLASGGAGDTQYFGPGTRLTVL.

The table lists this clone with a count of one. The chain recombines TRBV7-9 with TRBJ1-4, with a tentative D call TRBD1 (5 bases). The CDR3 loop spans 16 amino acids. Trimming stripped 7 bases from V and 4 bases from J, with 19 bases between. Germline assignment: CDR1 SEHNR and CDR2 FQNEAQ (reference sequence). Written as DNA, the CDR3 is TGTGCCAGCATGCATCGGGACGGTAGTCTTAATGAAAAACTGTTTTTT. This encodes CASMHRDGSLNEKLFF.

J is TRBJ1-5 and V is TRBV4-3; unclear D gene. The CDR3 extends over 13 amino acids. Germline V CDR1 and CDR2: LGHNA, YSLEER. Trimming took 0 bases from V and 5 from J, leaving 5 bases between them. As DNA, the CDR3 is TGCGCCAGCAGCCAAGAACGGGATCAGCCCCAGCATTTT. It encodes CASSQERDQPQHF.

This chain joins TRBV7-8 and TRBJ1-1, with D hard to call. Germline V gene data show CDR1 as SGHVS and CDR2 as FQNEAQ. This CDR3 has 17 amino acids. V lost 2 bases to trimming and J lost 6 bases, with 22 bases between them. The CDR3 bases are TGTGCCAGCAGCTTAAGCGCCCGACAAAGGGCTGCGGCTGAAGCTTTCTTT. It translates to CASSLSARQRAAAEAFF. Looking up the rest from reference TRBV7-8 and TRBJ1-1 gives the full variable domain: GAGVSQSPRYKVAKRGQDVALRCDPISGHVSLFWYQQALGQGPEFLTYFQNEAQLDKSGLPSDRFFAERPEGSVSTLKIQRTQQEDSAVYLCASSLSARQRAAAEAFFGQGTRLTVV.

CDR3 amino acids: CASSRTRGSNQPQHF. The CDR3 region has the DNA TGTGCCAGCAGTCGGACCCGGGGGAGCAATCAGCCCCAGCATTTT. The V call is TRBV6-2 or TRBV6-3, the J call TRBJ1-5, with D maybe TRBD1 (5 bases). Germline V gene lookup returns CDR1 MNHEY and CDR2 SVGEGT. V was clipped by 5 bases and J by 1 base, with 12 bases between them. This CDR3 has 15 residues.

The sample holds one count of this clone. CDR3 nucleotides: TGTGCCAGCAGCTTGTGGGCAGAGGGGCCTCACGAGCAGTACTTC. Amino acid sequence: CASSLWAEGPHEQYF. The V call is TRBV7-2, the J call TRBJ2-7; D may correspond to TRBD1 or TRBD2 (5 bases each). The CDR3 totals 15 residues. Per germline, CDR1 SGHTA and CDR2 FQGNSA. Trimming pared 3 bases from V and 5 bases from J, leaving 17 bases between.

This clone has a handful of counts. The V and J genes are TRBV5-4 and TRBJ1-2, with a weak D call TRBD1 (6 bases). Germline V lookup: CDR1 SGHNT, CDR2 YYREEE (reference sequence). There are 16 residues in the CDR3. The V end lost 3 bases, the J end lost 0 bases, and 15 bases lay between the germline ends. The CDR3 loop reads CASSWAGGQTNYGYTF. DNA for the CDR3: TGTGCCAGCAGCTGGGCCGGGGGACAAACTAACTATGGCTACACCTTC.

V usage is TRBV7-2 and J usage is TRBJ1-2; D remains ambiguous. Trimming pared 5 bases from V and 4 bases from J, leaving 14 bases between. Per the germline V gene, CDR1 is SGHTA and CDR2 is FQGNSA. CDR3 length: 14 amino acids. CDR3 sequence (DNA): TGTGCCAGCAGCCACCTTACAGCTGGCTATGGCTACACCTTC. This translates into CASSHLTAGYGYTF.

The CDR3 sequence: CASSHFRGASSYEQYF. The CDR3, as DNA: TGCGCCAGCAGCCACTTCCGGGGGGCGAGCTCCTACGAGCAGTACTTC. The V and J genes are TRBV4-1 and TRBJ2-7; possibly TRBD2 for D (7 bases). The CDR3 consists of 16 residues. Trimming removed 3 bases from V and 0 bases from J, with 15 bases in between. Germline CDR1 and CDR2: MGHRA and YSYEKL.

The gene calls are TRBV18 and TRBJ1-1; tentative D call: TRBD1 (6 bases). This CDR3 comprises 13 residues. Trimming removed 3 bases at V and 6 bases at J, with 11 bases between. Per germline, CDR1 KGHSH and CDR2 LQKENI. Written as DNA, the CDR3 is TGTGCCAGCTCACCCTCGGGGGCCGCTGAAGCTTTCTTT. Protein product: CASSPSGAAEAFF.

J is TRBJ1-2 and V is TRBV5-1; 7 nucleotides align to TRBD1. The CDR3 is 13 residues long. Germline assignment: CDR1 SGHRS and CDR2 YFSETQ. The J segment lost 3 bases and the V segment lost 5 bases, leaving 4 bases of the junction unmatched. CDR3 sequence (DNA): TGCGCCAGCAGTCGGGACAGCGACTATGGCTACACCTTC. Protein: CASSRDSDYGYTF. The full variable domain, in which reference TRBV5-1 and TRBJ1-2 provide the parts outside the CDR3, is KAGVTQTPRYLIKTRGQQVTLSCSPISGHRSVSWYQQTPGQGLQFLFEYFSETQRNKGNFPGRFSGRQFSNSRSEMNVSTLELGDSALYLCASSRDSDYGYTFGSGTRLTVV.

This chain connects TRBV7-8 to TRBJ2-5; unclear D gene. Germline CDR1 SGHVS, CDR2 FQNEAQ. The CDR3 runs 15 residues. Trimming removed 5 bases from V and 1 base from J, with 14 bases in between. Here the CDR3 reads CASSGLLGAQETQYF. CDR3 DNA sequence: TGTGCCAGCAGCGGCTTGTTGGGTGCCCAAGAGACCCAGTACTTC. The whole variable domain, remainder taken from reference TRBV7-8 and TRBJ2-5, is GAGVSQSPRYKVAKRGQDVALRCDPISGHVSLFWYQQALGQGPEFLTYFQNEAQLDKSGLPSDRFFAERPEGSVSTLKIQRTQQEDSAVYLCASSGLLGAQETQYFGPGTRLLVL.

The V and J genes are TRBV9 and TRBJ2-3; D ambiguous. CDR1 and CDR2 (germline): SGDLS, YYNGEE. The CDR3 consists of 13 residues. Trimming took off 0 bases at V and 3 bases at J, with 5 bases between the two ends. CDR3 loop: CASSVVETDTQYF. CDR3 DNA sequence: TGTGCCAGCAGCGTAGTAGAGACAGATACGCAGTATTTT.

The chain links TRBV5-6 to TRBJ2-7; D is unclear. V lost 1 base to trimming and J lost 4 bases, with 6 bases between them. The length of the CDR3 is 12 residues. CDR1 and CDR2 from the germline V gene are SGHDT and YYEEEE. The CDR3 reads CASSLSAYEQYF. CDR3 DNA: TGTGCCAGCAGCTTGAGCGCTTACGAGCAGTACTTC.

This chain links TRBV28 with TRBJ1-1, with no clear D. The germline V gene encodes CDR1 MDHEN and CDR2 SYDVKM. The V end was cut by 3 bases, the J end by 4 bases, with 9 bases between. This CDR3 is built from 13 residues. CDR3 sequence reads: CASSLEDGTEAFF. The CDR3, as DNA: TGTGCCAGCAGTTTGGAGGATGGCACTGAAGCTTTCTTT.

There are a few counts of this clone. One end of the junction does not line up with germline, which may come from a read error. This chain uses TRBV18 with TRBJ1-5; D possibly corresponds to TRBD1 (6 bases). CDR1 KGHSH and CDR2 LQKENI come from the germline V gene. This CDR3 region has 12 residues. CDR3 DNA: TGTGCCAGCTCACCGGAGGGGGGCCCCCGGCATTTT. This gives the protein CASSPEGGPRHF. The full variable domain, in which reference TRBV18 and TRBJ1-5 provide the parts outside the CDR3, is NAGVMQNPRHLVRRRGQEARLRCSPMKGHSHVYWYRQLPEEGLKFMVYLQKENIIDESGMPKERFSAEFPKEGPSILRIQQVVRGDSAAYFCASSPEGGPRHFGDGTRLSIL.

Concerning this clone itself: The germline gene is not matched at one end of the junction; a read error may be the cause. The genes are TRBV7-7 and TRBJ2-2, with TRBD2 matching 10 bases. The germline gives CDR1 SSHAT, CDR2 FNYEAQ (reference sequence). CDR3 size: 15 residues. CDR3 loop: CASSPSGGNTGELFF. Here the CDR3 DNA reads TGTGCTAGCAGCCCTAGCGGGGGGAACACCGGGGAGCTGTTTTTT.

The V gene is TRBV6-5, the J gene TRBJ2-5; no clear D gene. The germline V gene encodes CDR1 MNHEY and CDR2 SVGAGI. The CDR3 totals 13 residues. Trimming pared 6 bases from V and 0 bases from J, leaving 8 bases between. This CDR3 is CASSVTYQETQYF. CDR3 sequence (DNA): TGTGCCAGCAGCGTTACCTACCAAGAGACCCAGTACTTC.